This T cell receptor (beta chain) was identified during a study of blood T cell repertoires in COVID-19. Study background: Material from acute and convalescent COVID-19 was sourced from the United States, Italy and Spain. In each case, the material was cDNA or gDNA derived from T cells, B-cell-depleted T cells, or PBMCs.

CDR1 and CDR2 (germline): SGHRS, YFSETQ. The junction had 4 bases not matched to a gene; V was cut back by 4 bases and J by 0 bases. The CDR3 length is 16 residues. The assay was immunoSEQ multiplex PCR, and TCRdb's table has in-frame clones only and misses some. This table holds around 130,000 clones, 84% found once. This clonotype was sampled from a man in his 60s with acute or convalescent COVID-19. Source material: peripheral blood. The rearrangement uses TRBV5-1 and TRBJ2-7; 13 nucleotides match TRBD2. The CDR3 is CASSRGLAGSSYEQYF. The CDR3 nucleotides are TGCGCCAGCAGCAGGGGACTAGCGGGGAGCTCCTACGAGCAGTACTTC. Based on the CDR3 plus reference TRBV5-1 and TRBJ2-7, the full variable domain is KAGVTQTPRYLIKTRGQQVTLSCSPISGHRSVSWYQQTPGQGLQFLFEYFSETQRNKGNFPGRFSGRQFSNSRSEMNVSTLELGDSALYLCASSRGLAGSSYEQYFGPGTRLTVT.